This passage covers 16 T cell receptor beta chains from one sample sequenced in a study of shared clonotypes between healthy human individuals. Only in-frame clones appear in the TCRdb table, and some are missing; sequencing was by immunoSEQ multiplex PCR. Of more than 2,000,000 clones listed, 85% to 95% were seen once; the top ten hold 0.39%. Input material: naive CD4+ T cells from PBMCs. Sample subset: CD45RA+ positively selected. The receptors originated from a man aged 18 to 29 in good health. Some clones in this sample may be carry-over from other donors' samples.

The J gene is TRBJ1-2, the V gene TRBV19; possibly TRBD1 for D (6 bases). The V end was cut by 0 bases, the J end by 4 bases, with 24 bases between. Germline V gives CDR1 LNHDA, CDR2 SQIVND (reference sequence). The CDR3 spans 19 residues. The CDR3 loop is CASSIDRSRAGDSRYGYTF. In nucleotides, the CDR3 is TGTGCCAGTAGTATAGATCGGAGCAGGGCAGGGGATTCGCGCTATGGCTACACCTTC.

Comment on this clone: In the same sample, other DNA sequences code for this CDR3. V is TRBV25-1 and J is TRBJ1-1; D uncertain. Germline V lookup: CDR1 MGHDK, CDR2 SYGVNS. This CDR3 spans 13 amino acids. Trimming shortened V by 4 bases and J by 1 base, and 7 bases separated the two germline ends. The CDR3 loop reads CASSGRGNTEAFF. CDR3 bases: TGTGCCAGCAGTGGCCGGGGGAACACTGAAGCTTTCTTT.

The CDR3 region is CASSQVSASRYEQYF. In DNA, the CDR3 is TGTGCCAGCAGCCAAGTCTCTGCCAGCCGCTACGAGCAGTACTTC. The V and J genes are TRBV4-2 and TRBJ2-7; D gene uncertain. This CDR3 has 15 amino acids. Per germline, CDR1 LGHNA and CDR2 YNFKEQ. V lost 1 base, J lost 3 bases, and 13 bases lay in between.

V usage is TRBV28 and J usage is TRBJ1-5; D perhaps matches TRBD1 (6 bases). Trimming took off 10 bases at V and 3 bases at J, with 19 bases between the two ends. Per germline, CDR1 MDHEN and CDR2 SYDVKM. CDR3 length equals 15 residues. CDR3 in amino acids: CATRWGLGSNQPQHF. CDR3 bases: TGTGCCACCCGGTGGGGGCTGGGCTCCAATCAGCCCCAGCATTTT.

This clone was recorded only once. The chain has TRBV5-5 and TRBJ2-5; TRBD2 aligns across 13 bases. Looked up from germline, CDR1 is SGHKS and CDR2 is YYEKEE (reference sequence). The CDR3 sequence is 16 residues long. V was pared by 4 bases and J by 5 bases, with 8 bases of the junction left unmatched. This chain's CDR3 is CASSMGLAGPGETQYF. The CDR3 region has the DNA TGTGCCAGCAGCATGGGACTAGCGGGGCCGGGGGAGACCCAGTACTTC. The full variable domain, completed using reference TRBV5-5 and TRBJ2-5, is DAGVTQSPTHLIKTRGQQVTLRCSPISGHKSVSWYQQVLGQGPQFIFQYYEKEERGRGNFPDRFSARQFPNYSSELNVNALLLGDSALYLCASSMGLAGPGETQYFGPGTRLLVL.

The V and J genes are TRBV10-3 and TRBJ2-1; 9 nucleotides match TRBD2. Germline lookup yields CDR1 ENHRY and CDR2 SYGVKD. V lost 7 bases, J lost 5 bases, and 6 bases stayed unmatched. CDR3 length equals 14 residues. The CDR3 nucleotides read TGTGCCATCAAGGGGCGGGAGGGGGACAATGAGCAGTTCTTC. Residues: CAIKGREGDNEQFF.

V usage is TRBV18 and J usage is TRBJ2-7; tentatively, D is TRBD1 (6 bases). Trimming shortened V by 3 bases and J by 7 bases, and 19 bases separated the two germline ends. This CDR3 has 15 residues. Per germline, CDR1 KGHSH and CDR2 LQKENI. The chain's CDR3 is CASSPELAGAGEQYF. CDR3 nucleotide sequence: TGTGCCAGCTCACCCGAGCTGGCAGGGGCGGGTGAGCAGTACTTC. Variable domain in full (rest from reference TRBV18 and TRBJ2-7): NAGVMQNPRHLVRRRGQEARLRCSPMKGHSHVYWYRQLPEEGLKFMVYLQKENIIDESGMPKERFSAEFPKEGPSILRIQQVVRGDSAAYFCASSPELAGAGEQYFGPGTRLTVT.

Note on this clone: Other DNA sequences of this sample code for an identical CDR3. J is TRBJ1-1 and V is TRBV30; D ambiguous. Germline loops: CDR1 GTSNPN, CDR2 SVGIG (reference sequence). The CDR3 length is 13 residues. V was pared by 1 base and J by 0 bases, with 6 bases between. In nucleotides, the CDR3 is TGTGCCTGGAGTGGCGAATTGAACACTGAAGCTTTCTTT. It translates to CAWSGELNTEAFF. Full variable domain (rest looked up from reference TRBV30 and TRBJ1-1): SQTIHQWPATLVQPVGSPLSLECTVEGTSNPNLYWYRQAAGRGLQLLFYSVGIGQISSEVPQNLSASRPQDRQFILSSKKLLLSDSGFYLCAWSGELNTEAFFGQGTRLTVV.

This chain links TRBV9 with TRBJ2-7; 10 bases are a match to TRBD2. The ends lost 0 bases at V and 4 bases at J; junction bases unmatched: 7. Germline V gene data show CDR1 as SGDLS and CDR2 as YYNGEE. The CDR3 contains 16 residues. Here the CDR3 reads CASSVGSSGSLYEQYF. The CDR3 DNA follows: TGTGCCAGCAGCGTAGGATCTAGCGGGAGTCTTTACGAGCAGTACTTC.

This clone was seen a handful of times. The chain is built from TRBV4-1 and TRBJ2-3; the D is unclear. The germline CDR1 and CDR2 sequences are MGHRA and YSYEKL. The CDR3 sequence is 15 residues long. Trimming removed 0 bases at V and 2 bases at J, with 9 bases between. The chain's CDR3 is CASSQEEQITDTQYF. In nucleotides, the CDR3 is TGCGCCAGCAGCCAAGAGGAACAGATCACAGATACGCAGTATTTT.

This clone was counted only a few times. CDR3: CASTLSDTAEAFF. The DNA of the CDR3 is TGTGCCAGCACCCTCTCGGACACGGCTGAAGCTTTCTTT. The genes are TRBV28 and TRBJ1-1; possibly TRBD1 for D (5 bases). In germline, CDR1 is MDHEN, CDR2 SYDVKM. V was shortened by 7 bases and J by 6 bases, with 15 bases between the two germline ends. The CDR3 is 13 amino acids.

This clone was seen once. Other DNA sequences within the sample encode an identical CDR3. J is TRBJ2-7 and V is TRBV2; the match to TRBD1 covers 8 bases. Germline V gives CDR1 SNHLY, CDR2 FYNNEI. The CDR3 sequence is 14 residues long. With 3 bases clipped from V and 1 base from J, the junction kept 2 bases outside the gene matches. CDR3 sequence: CASSDQGASYEQYF. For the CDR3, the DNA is TGTGCCAGCAGTGATCAGGGGGCGTCCTACGAGCAGTACTTC.

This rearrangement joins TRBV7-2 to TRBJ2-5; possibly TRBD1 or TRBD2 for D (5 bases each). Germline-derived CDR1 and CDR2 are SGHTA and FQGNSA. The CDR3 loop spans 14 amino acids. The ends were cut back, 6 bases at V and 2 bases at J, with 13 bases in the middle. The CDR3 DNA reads TGTGCCAGCAGGGCCGGGGCGATTCAAGAGACCCAGTACTTC. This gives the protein CASRAGAIQETQYF.

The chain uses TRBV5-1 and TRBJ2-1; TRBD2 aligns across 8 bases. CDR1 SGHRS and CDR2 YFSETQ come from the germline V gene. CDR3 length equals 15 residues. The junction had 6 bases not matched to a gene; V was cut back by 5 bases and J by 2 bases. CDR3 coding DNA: TGCGCCAGCAGGGTACTAGCGGACACCTACAATGAGCAGTTCTTC. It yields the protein CASRVLADTYNEQFF.

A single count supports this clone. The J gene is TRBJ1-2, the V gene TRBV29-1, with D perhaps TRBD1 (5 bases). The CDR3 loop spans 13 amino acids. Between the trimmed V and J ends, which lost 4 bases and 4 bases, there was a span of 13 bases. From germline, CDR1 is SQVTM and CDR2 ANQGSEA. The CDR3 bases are TGCAGCGTTGGGGCAAGGGGTTTCTATGGCTACACCTTC. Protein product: CSVGARGFYGYTF.

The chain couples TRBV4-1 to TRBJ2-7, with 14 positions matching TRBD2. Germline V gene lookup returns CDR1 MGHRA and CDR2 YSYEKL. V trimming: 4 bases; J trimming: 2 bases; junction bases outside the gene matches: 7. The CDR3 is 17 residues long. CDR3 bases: TGCGCCAGCAGCCTCGGGACTAGCGGGGGTACCCCCTACGAGCAGTACTTC. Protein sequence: CASSLGTSGGTPYEQYF.